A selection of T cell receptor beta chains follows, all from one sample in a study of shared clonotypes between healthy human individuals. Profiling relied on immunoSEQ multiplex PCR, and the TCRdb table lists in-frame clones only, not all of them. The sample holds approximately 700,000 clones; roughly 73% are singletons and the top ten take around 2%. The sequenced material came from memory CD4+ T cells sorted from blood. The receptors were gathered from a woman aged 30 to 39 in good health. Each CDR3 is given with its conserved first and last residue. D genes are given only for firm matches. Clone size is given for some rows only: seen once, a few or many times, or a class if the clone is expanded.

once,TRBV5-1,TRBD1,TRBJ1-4,CASSLGPSGTDEKLFF,TGCGCCAGCAGCTTGGGCCCCTCCGGGACAGACGAAAAACTGTTTTTT
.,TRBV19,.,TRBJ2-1,CATSRTNEQFF,TGTGCCACTAGTAGGACTAATGAGCAGTTCTTC
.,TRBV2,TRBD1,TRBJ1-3,CASMRTGGNTIYF,TGTGCCAGCATGAGGACAGGTGGAAACACCATATATTTT
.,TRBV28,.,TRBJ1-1,CASRPSRGNTEAFF,TGTGCCAGCAGACCGTCGAGGGGAAACACTGAAGCTTTCTTT
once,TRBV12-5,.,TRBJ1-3,CASGLTSLGSGPAGNTIYF,TGTGCTAGTGGTTTGACCTCCTTGGGGTCCGGGCCCGCGGGAAACACCATATATTTT
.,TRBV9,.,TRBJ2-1,CASSATGQESSYNEQFF,TGTGCCAGCAGCGCCACGGGACAAGAGAGCTCCTACAATGAGCAGTTCTTC
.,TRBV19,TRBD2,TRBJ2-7,CASSIGLAEPYEQYF,TGTGCCAGTAGTATCGGGCTAGCGGAACCCTACGAGCAGTACTTC
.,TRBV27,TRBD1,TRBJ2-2,CASTRGDRDTGELFF,TGTGCCAGCACCCGTGGGGACAGGGACACCGGGGAGCTGTTTTTT
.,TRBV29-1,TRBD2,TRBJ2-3,CSVSGRVTDTQYF,TGCAGCGTGAGCGGGAGGGTGACAGATACGCAGTATTTT
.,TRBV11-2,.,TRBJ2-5,CASSLVRPETQYF,TGTGCCAGCAGCTTAGTTCGCCCAGAGACCCAGTACTTC
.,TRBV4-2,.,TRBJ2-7,CASSQDWPSYEQYF,TGTGCCAGCAGCCAAGATTGGCCCTCCTACGAGCAGTACTTC
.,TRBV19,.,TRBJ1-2,CAIGHGYTF,TGTGCCATTGGCCATGGCTACACCTTC
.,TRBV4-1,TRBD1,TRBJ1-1,CASRSIGTGNTEAFF,TGCGCCAGCAGGTCAATAGGGACAGGGAACACTGAAGCTTTCTTT
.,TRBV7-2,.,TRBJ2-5,CASSGPSGDPQYF,TGTGCCAGCAGCGGCCCGTCGGGGGATCCCCAGTACTTC
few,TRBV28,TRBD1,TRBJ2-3,CASSLRLGQGADTQYF,TGTGCCAGCAGTTTACGGCTCGGACAGGGGGCAGATACGCAGTATTTT
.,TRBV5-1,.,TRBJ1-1,CASSDLQGSATEAFF,TGCGCCAGCAGCGACCTACAGGGTAGTGCCACTGAAGCTTTCTTT
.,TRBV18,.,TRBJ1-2,CASSPREAVRNGYTF,TGTGCCAGCTCACCGCGGGAGGCGGTCAGGAATGGCTACACCTTC
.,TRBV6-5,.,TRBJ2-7,CASSYFRGDEQYF,TGTGCCAGCAGTTACTTTCGAGGGGACGAGCAGTACTTC
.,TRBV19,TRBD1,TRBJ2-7,CASSHRGVRYEQYF,TGTGCCAGTAGTCACAGGGGAGTTCGTTACGAGCAGTACTTC
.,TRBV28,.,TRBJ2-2,CASSFLSSDTGELFF,TGTGCCAGCAGTTTCCTGAGTTCGGACACCGGGGAGCTGTTTTTT
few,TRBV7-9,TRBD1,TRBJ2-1,CASSNDRGMLDEQFF,TGTGCCAGCAGCAACGACAGGGGGATGTTAGATGAGCAGTTCTTC
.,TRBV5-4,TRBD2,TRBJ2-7,CASSLSGSLSYEQYF,TGTGCCAGCAGCTTGAGCGGGAGCCTTTCCTACGAGCAGTACTTC
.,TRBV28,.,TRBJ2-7,CASSSQYEQYF,TGTGCCAGCAGTTCCCAGTACGAGCAGTACTTC
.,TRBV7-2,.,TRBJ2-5,CASSLGLLVQETQYF,TGTGCCAGCAGCTTGGGGTTACTAGTCCAAGAGACCCAGTACTTC
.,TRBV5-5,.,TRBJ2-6,CASSLSGSGANVLTF,TGTGCCAGCAGCTTATCGGGTTCTGGGGCCAACGTCCTGACTTTC
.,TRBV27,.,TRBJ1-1,CASTGLRNTEAFF,TGTGCCAGCACAGGGCTACGGAACACTGAAGCTTTCTTT
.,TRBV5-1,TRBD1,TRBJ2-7,CASSSPGGYEQYF,TGCGCCAGCAGCTCGCCAGGGGGATACGAGCAGTACTTC
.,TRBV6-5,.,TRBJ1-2,CASSSPGRPYGYTF,TGTGCCAGCAGTTCGCCCGGGCGACCCTATGGCTACACCTTC
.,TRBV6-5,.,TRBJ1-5,CASSYSYGENQPQHF,TGTGCCAGCAGTTACTCATATGGGGAGAATCAGCCCCAGCATTTT
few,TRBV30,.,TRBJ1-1,CAWSRPHITEAFF,TGTGCCTGGAGCCGGCCCCATATAACTGAAGCTTTCTTT
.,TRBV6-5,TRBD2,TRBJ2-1,CASSYSFRDYANEQFF,TGTGCCAGCAGTTACTCTTTCCGGGACTATGCGAATGAGCAGTTCTTC
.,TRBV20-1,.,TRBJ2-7,CGGKGLHEQYF,TGCGGAGGGAAAGGGCTACACGAGCAGTACTTC
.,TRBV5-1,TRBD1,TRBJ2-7,CASSTGTGGPYEQYF,TGCGCCAGCAGCACCGGGACAGGGGGCCCCTACGAGCAGTACTTC
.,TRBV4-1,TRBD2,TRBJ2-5,CASSQGLAGVSRRETQYF,TGCGCCAGCAGCCAAGGGCTAGCGGGAGTTTCTCGCCGGGAGACCCAGTACTTC
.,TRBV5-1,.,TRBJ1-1,CASSLEQGMSEAFF,TGCGCCAGCAGCTTGGAACAGGGTATGTCTGAAGCTTTCTTT
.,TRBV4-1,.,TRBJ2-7,CASSQPDGISSYEQYF,TGCGCCAGCAGCCAGCCGGACGGGATCTCCTCCTACGAGCAGTACTTC
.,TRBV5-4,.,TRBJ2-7,CASSYDVGEQYF,TGTGCCAGCAGCTACGACGTTGGGGAGCAGTACTTC
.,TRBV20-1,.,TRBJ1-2,CSARASYTF,TGCAGTGCTAGGGCCAGCTACACCTTC
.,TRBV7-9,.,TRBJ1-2,CASTPRGTGAKGYTF,TGTGCCAGCACTCCCCGGGGGACGGGGGCGAAGGGCTACACCTTC
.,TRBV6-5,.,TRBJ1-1,CASSYSRGRSEAFF,TGTGCCAGCAGTTACTCGAGAGGGAGAAGTGAAGCTTTCTTT
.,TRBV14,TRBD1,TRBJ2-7,CASSQAHPGQGPYEQYF,TGTGCCAGCAGCCAAGCACACCCGGGACAGGGACCCTACGAGCAGTACTTC
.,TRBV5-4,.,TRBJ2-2,CASSLRSQMGGELFF,TGTGCCAGCAGCTTGCGTTCCCAGATGGGCGGGGAGCTGTTTTTT
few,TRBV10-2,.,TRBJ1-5,CASSPNHLEDQPQHF,TGCGCCAGCAGCCCAAACCACTTAGAGGATCAGCCCCAGCATTTT
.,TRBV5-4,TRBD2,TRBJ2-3,CASSFWGAGGPGTDTQYF,TGTGCCAGCAGCTTCTGGGGAGCGGGAGGGCCCGGTACAGATACGCAGTATTTT
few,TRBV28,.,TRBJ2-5,CASSPPAVETQYF,TGTGCCAGCAGCCCACCAGCAGTGGAGACCCAGTACTTC
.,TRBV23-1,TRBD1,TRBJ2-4,CARGQGKNIQYF,TGCGCCAGGGGACAGGGGAAAAACATTCAGTACTTC
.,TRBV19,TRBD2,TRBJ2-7,CASSEAGDYEQYF,TGTGCCAGTAGCGAGGCGGGAGATTACGAGCAGTACTTC